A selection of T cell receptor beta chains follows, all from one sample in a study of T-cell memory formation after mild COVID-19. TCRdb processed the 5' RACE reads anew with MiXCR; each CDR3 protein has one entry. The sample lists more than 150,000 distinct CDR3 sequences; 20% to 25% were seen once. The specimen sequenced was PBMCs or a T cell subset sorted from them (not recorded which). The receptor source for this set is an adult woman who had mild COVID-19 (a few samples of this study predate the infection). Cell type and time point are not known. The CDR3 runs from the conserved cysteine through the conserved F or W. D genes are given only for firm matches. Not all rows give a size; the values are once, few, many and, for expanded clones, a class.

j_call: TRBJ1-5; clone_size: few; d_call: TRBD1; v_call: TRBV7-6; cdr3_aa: CASSLLQGEAYSNQPQHF; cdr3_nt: TGTGCCAGCAGCTTACTCCAGGGGGAGGCTTATAGCAATCAGCCCCAGCATTTT
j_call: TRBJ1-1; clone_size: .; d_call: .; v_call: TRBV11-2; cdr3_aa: CASSEGRTEAFF; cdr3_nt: TGTGCCAGCAGCGAAGGCAGAACTGAAGCTTTCTTT
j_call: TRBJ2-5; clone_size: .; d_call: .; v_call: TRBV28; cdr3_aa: CASRATGRYQETQYF; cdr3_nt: TGTGCCAGCAGGGCGACGGGGAGGTACCAAGAGACCCAGTACTTC
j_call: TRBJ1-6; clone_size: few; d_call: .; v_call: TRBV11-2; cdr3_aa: CASSLDPPLLHF; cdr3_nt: TGTGCCAGCAGCTTAGATCCCCCTCTGCTCCACTTT
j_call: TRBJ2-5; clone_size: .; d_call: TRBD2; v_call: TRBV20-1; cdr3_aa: CSAREIRGLAGRYQETQYF; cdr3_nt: TGCAGTGCTAGAGAGATTAGGGGACTAGCGGGAAGGTACCAAGAGACCCAGTACTTC
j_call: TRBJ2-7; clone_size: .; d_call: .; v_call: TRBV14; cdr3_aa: CASSQGWRIDEQYF; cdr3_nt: TGTGCCAGCAGCCAAGGGTGGCGGATTGACGAGCAGTACTTC
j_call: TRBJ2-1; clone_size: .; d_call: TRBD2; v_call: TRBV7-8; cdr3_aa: CASSVTSGKYNEQFF; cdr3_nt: TGTGCCAGCAGCGTGACTAGCGGCAAATACAATGAGCAGTTCTTC
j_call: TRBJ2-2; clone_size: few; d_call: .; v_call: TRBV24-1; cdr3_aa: CATSDLGEPYTGELFF; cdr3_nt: TGTGCCACCAGTGATTTGGGGGAGCCCTACACCGGGGAGCTGTTTTTT
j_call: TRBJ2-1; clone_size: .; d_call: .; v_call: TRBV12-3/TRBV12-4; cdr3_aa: CASSLVGEQFF; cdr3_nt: TGTGCCAGCAGTTTAGTTGGGGAGCAGTTCTTC
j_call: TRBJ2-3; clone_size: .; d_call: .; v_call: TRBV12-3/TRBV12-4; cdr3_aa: CASSFGGVTSTDTQYF; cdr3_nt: TGTGCCAGCAGTTTTGGAGGGGTTACTAGCACAGATACGCAGTATTTT
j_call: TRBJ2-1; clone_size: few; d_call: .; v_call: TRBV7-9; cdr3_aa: CASSFGDGEQFF; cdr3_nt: TGTGCCAGCAGCTTTGGGGATGGGGAGCAGTTCTTC
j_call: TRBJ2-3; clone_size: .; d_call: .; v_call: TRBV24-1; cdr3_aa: CATSDLTADTQYF; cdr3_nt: TGTGCCACCAGTGATTTAACCGCAGATACGCAGTATTTT
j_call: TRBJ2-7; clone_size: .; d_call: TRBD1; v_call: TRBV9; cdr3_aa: CASSAAGTGGFEQYF; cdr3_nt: TGTGCCAGCAGCGCAGCCGGGACAGGGGGCTTCGAGCAGTACTTC
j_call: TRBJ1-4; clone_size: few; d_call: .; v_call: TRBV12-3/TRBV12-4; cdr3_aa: CASSATAQSEKLFF; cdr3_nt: TGTGCCAGCAGTGCGACGGCCCAAAGTGAAAAACTGTTTTTT
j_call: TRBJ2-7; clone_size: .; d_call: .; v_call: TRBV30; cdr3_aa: CAWSGTYEQYF; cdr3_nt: TGTGCCTGGAGTGGCACCTACGAGCAGTACTTC
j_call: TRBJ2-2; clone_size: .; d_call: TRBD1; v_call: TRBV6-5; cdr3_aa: CASSPPGGEGTGELFF; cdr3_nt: TGTGCCAGCAGTCCACCAGGGGGCGAGGGCACCGGGGAGCTGTTTTTT
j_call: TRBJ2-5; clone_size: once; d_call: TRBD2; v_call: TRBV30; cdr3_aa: CAWSTSGGETQYF; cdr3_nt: TGTGCCTGGAGTACTAGCGGGGGAGAGACCCAGTACTTC
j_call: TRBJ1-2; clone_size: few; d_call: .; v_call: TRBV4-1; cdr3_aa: CASSQDRTAHNYGYTF; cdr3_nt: TGCGCCAGCAGCCAAGACAGGACGGCCCATAACTATGGCTACACCTTC
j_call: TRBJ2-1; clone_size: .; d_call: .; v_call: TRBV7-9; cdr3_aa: CASIPPGPEVNEQFF; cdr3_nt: TGTGCCAGTATACCCCCGGGACCCGAAGTTAATGAGCAGTTCTTC
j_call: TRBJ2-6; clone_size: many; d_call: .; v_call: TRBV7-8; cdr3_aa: CASSPRTSSGANVLTF; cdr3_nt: TGTGCCAGCAGCCCGCGGACCAGCTCTGGGGCCAACGTCCTGACTTTC
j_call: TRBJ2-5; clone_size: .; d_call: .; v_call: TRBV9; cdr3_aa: CASSVDGTQETQYF; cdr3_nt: TGTGCCAGCAGCGTAGATGGGACCCAAGAGACCCAGTACTTC
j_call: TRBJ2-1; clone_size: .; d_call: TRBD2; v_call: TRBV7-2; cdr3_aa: CASSQTSGRPSSYNEQFF; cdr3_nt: TGTGCCAGCAGCCAGACTAGCGGGAGGCCCAGCTCCTACAATGAGCAGTTCTTC
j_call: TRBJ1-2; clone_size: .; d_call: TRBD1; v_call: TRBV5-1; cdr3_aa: CASSLGADRGYGYTF; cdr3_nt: TGCGCCAGCAGCTTGGGGGCCGACAGGGGGTATGGCTACACCTTC
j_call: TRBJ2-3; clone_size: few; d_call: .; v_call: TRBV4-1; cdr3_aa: CASSHAYHRDPTDTQYF; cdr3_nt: TGCGCCAGCAGCCATGCTTACCACAGGGATCCCACAGATACGCAGTATTTT
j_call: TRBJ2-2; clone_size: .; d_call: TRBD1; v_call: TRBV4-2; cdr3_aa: CASSHPGQPGELFF; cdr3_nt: TGTGCCAGCAGCCACCCGGGACAGCCCGGGGAGCTGTTTTTT
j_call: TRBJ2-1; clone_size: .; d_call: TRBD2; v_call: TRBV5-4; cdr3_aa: CASSLKGLLYNEQFF; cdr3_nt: TGTGCCAGCAGCTTAAAGGGACTACTCTACAATGAGCAGTTCTTC
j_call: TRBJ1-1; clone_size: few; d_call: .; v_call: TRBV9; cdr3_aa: CASSAFGTANTEAFF; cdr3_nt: TGTGCCAGCAGCGCCTTCGGGACGGCGAACACTGAAGCTTTCTTT
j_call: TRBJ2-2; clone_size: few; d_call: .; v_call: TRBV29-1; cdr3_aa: CSVGRGSGGELFF; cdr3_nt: TGCAGCGTAGGCCGGGGGTCTGGCGGGGAGCTGTTTTTT
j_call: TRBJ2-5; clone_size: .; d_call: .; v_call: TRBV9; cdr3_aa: CASRVWTDQETQYF; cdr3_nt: TGTGCCAGCAGAGTCTGGACAGACCAAGAGACCCAGTACTTC
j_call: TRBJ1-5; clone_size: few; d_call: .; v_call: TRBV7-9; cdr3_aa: CASSLAITADNSNQPQHF; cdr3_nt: TGTGCCAGCAGCTTAGCCATAACCGCGGACAATAGCAATCAGCCCCAGCATTTT
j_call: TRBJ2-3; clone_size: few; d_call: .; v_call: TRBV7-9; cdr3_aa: CASSSRRGHSTDTQYF; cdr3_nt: TGTGCCAGCAGCTCGCGCCGGGGGCATAGCACAGATACGCAGTATTTT
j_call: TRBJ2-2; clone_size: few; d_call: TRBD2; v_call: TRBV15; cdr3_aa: CATELAGSAGELFF; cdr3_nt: TGTGCCACCGAGCTAGCGGGATCGGCCGGGGAGCTGTTTTTT
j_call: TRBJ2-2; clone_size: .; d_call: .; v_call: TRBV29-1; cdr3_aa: CSIEGGYTGELFF; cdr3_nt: TGCAGCATAGAGGGGGGCTACACCGGGGAGCTGTTTTTT
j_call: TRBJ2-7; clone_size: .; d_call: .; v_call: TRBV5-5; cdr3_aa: CASSSETYEQYF; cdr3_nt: TGTGCCAGCAGCTCAGAGACCTACGAGCAGTACTTC
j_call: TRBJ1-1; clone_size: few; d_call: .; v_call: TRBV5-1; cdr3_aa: CASRTGADNTEAFF; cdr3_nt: TGCGCCAGCCGCACCGGGGCGGACAACACTGAAGCTTTCTTT
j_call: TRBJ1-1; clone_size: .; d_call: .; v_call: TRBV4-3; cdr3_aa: CASSQVGRDTEAFF; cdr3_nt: TGCGCCAGCAGCCAAGTTGGCAGGGACACTGAAGCTTTCTTT
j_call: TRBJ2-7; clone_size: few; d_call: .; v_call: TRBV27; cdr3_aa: CASTRLGFQDEQYF; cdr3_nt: TGTGCCAGCACCCGACTGGGGTTCCAGGACGAGCAGTACTTC
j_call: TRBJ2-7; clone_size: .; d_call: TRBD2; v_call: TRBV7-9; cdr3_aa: CASSLARSGRPYEQYF; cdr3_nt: TGTGCCAGCAGCTTAGCGAGGAGCGGGAGGCCCTACGAGCAGTACTTC
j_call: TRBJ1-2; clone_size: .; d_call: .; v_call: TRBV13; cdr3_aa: CASSRQESYGYTF; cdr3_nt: TGTGCCAGCAGCCGACAGGAGTCCTATGGCTACACCTTC
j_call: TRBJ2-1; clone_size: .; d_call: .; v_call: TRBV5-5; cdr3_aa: CASSLVAWGQFF; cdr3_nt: TGTGCCAGCAGCTTGGTGGCATGGGGGCAGTTCTTC